These 11 T cell receptor beta chains originate from one sample sequenced in a study of pediatric ulcerative colitis. Clones were sequenced by immunoSEQ multiplex PCR, and TCRdb holds only the in-frame ones, with some missing. This sample has about 64,000 clones; over 70% occur once, and the top ten carry around 5%. Sequenced material: blood. The receptors come from a boy aged 5-17 years with moderate ulcerative colitis.

This clone was seen only once. The J gene is TRBJ1-3, the V gene TRBV2; possible D gene TRBD1, 5 bases. Deletions cut 2 bases from V and 4 bases from J, with 21 bases between. The CDR3 is 18 amino acids. Germline V gene sequence: CDR1 SNHLY, CDR2 FYNNEI. CDR3 DNA sequence: TGTGCCAGCAGTGAACGGGGGTCAACCCGACGAGGCGGAAACACCATATATTTT. Residues: CASSERGSTRRGGNTIYF.

The J gene is TRBJ1-5, the V gene TRBV18, with D possibly being TRBD1 (5 bases). With 2 bases removed from V and 6 bases from J, the gap between germline ends came to 17 bases. The CDR3 extends over 16 amino acids. The germline V gene encodes CDR1 KGHSH and CDR2 LQKENI. CDR3 region: CASSPYFSGYGQPQHF. CDR3 DNA sequence: TGTGCCAGCTCACCATATTTTTCAGGGTATGGTCAGCCCCAGCATTTT.

The rearrangement joins TRBV6-6 to TRBJ2-3; TRBD2 matches 7 bases. There are 14 residues in the CDR3. Trimming removed 5 bases from V and 2 bases from J; junction bases left unmatched: 4. Germline CDR1 is MNHNY and CDR2 is SVGAGI (reference sequence). CDR3 sequence: CASSGLEDTDTQYF. DNA for the CDR3: TGTGCCAGCAGTGGACTAGAGGACACAGATACGCAGTATTTT.

V usage is TRBV2 and J usage is TRBJ1-2; TRBD1 is a possible D gene (5 bases). The germline V and J ends were trimmed by 4 bases and 7 bases, with 13 bases remaining between them. CDR1 and CDR2 (germline): SNHLY, FYNNEI. The CDR3 extends over 13 amino acids. The CDR3 DNA reads TGTGCCAGCAGTGTTTGGGACCCTGGTGGCTACACCTTC. This gives the protein CASSVWDPGGYTF. Full variable domain (missing parts from reference TRBV2 and TRBJ1-2): EPEVTQTPSHQVTQMGQEVILRCVPISNHLYFYWYRQILGQKVEFLVSFYNNEISEKSEIFDDQFSVERPDGSNFTLKIRSTKLEDSAMYFCASSVWDPGGYTFGSGTRLTVV.

The V call is TRBV7-8, the J call TRBJ2-5; 8 bases are shared with TRBD1. CDR3 size: 16 residues. Looked up from germline, CDR1 is SGHVS and CDR2 is FQNEAQ. After removal of 4 bases from V and 3 bases from J, the junction contained 10 bases not matched to a gene. The CDR3 spells CASSSRTGYYKETQYF. Written as DNA, the CDR3 is TGTGCCAGCAGCTCCCGGACAGGGTATTACAAAGAGACCCAGTACTTC.

The V call is TRBV18, the J call TRBJ2-1; maybe TRBD2 (5 bases). Germline-derived CDR1 and CDR2 are KGHSH and LQKENI. The CDR3 has 13 residues. With 3 bases removed from V and 14 bases from J, the gap between germline ends came to 17 bases. This CDR3 is CASSPEKLGKEFF. The CDR3 DNA reads TGTGCCAGCTCACCCGAAAAACTCGGGAAAGAGTTCTTC.

CDR3 nucleotides: TGCGCCAGCAGCCCTGGCCTAGCGGGGGCCCCAGGGGAGACCCAGTACTTC. Translation gives CASSPGLAGAPGETQYF. The chain has TRBV4-1 and TRBJ2-5; TRBD2 agrees at 10 bases. Trimming cost V 4 bases and J 5 bases; bases outside gene matches: 13. This CDR3 has 17 residues. Germline V gene lookup returns CDR1 MGHRA and CDR2 YSYEKL.

The V call is TRBV5-4, the J call TRBJ1-3; no definite D call. Per the germline V gene, CDR1 is SGHNT and CDR2 is YYREEE (reference sequence). V lost 2 bases and J 8 bases, leaving 11 bases between the germline ends. This CDR3 spans 13 amino acids. CDR3 amino acids: CASSFPPWDTIYF. CDR3 coding DNA: TGTGCCAGCAGCTTTCCCCCTTGGGACACCATATATTTT. The whole variable domain, filled in from reference TRBV5-4 and TRBJ1-3, reads ETGVTQSPTHLIKTRGQQVTLRCSSQSGHNTVSWYQQALGQGPQFIFQYYREEENGRGNFPPRFSGLQFPNYSSELNVNALELDDSALYLCASSFPPWDTIYFGEGSWLTVV.

The chain carries TRBV7-6 and TRBJ2-5; weak D call: TRBD1 (5 bases). The germline V gene has CDR1 SGHVS and CDR2 FNYEAQ. The length of the CDR3 is 17 residues. The V gene lost 3 bases and the J gene lost 1 base, with 18 bases spanning the gap. The CDR3 coding sequence is TGTGCCAGCAGCTTTTACTGGAAGGGGATAGGCCAAGAGACCCAGTACTTC. It is translated as CASSFYWKGIGQETQYF.

The chain links TRBV6-6 to TRBJ2-2, with D possibly being TRBD2 (5 bases). The CDR3 is made up of 15 amino acids. V was clipped by 0 bases and J by 6 bases, with 11 bases between them. Per the germline V gene, CDR1 is MNHNY and CDR2 is SVGAGI (reference sequence). CDR3 protein: CASSYSKGVSGELFF. CDR3 nucleotides: TGTGCCAGCAGTTACTCGAAGGGAGTATCCGGGGAGCTGTTTTTT.

The sample holds one count of this clone. This sequence joins TRBV4-3 and TRBJ1-5, with no clear D. Germline V gene data show CDR1 as LGHNA and CDR2 as YSLEER. Trimming took off 1 base at V and 5 bases at J, with 6 bases between the two ends. The CDR3 has 13 amino acids. In nucleotides, the CDR3 is TGCGCCAGCAGCCAAGGGGTATATCAGCCCCAGCATTTT. Protein product: CASSQGVYQPQHF.